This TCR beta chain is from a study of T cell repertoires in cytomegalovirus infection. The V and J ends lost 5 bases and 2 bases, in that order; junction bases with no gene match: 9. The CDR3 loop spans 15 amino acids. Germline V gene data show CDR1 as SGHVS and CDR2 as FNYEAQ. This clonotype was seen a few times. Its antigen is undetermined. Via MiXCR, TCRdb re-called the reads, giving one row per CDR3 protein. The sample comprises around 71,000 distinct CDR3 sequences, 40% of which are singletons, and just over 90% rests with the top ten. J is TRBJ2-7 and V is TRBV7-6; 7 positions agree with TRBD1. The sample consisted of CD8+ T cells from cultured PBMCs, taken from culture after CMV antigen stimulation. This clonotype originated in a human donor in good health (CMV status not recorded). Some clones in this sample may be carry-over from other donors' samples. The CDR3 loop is CASSTGTEGPYEQYF. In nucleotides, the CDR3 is TGTGCCAGCAGCACCGGGACAGAGGGCCCCTACGAGCAGTACTTC.